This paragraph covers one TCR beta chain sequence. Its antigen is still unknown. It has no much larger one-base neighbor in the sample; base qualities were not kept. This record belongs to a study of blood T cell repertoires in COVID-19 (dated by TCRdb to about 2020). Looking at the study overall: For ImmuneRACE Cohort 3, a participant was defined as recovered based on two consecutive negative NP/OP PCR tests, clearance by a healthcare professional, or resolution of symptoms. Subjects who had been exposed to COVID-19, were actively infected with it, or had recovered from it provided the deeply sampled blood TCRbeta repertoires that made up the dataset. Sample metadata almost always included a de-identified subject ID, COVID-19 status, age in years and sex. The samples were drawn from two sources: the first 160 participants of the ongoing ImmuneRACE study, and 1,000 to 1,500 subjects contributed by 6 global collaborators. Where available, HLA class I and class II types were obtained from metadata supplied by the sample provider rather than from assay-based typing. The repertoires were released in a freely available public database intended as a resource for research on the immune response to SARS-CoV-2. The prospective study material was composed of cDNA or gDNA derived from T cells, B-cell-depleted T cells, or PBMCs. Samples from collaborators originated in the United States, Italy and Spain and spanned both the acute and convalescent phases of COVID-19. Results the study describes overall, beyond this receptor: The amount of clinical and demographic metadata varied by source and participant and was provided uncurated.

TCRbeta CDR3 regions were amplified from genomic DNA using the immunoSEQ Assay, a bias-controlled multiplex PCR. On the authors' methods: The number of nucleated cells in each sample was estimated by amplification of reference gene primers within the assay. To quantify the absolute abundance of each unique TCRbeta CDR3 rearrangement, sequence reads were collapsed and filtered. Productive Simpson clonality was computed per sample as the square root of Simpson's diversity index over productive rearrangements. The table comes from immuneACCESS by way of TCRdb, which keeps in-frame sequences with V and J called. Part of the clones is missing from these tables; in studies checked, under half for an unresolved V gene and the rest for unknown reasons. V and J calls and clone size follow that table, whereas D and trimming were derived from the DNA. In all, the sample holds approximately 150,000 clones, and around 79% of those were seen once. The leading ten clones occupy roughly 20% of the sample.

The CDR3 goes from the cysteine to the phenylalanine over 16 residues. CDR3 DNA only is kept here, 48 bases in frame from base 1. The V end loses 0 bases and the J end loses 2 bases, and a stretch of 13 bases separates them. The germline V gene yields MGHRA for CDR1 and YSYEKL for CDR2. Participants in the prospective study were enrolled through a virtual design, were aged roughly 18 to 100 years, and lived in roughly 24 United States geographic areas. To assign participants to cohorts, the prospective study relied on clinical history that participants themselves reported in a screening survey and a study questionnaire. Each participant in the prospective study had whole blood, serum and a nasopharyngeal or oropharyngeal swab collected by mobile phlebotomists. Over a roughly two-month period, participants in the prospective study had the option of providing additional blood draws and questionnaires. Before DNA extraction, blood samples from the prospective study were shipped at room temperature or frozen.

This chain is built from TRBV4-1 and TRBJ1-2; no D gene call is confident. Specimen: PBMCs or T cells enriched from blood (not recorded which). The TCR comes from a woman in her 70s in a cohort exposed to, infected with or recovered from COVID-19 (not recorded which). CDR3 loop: CASSQDRSGLNYGYTF. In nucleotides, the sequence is TGCGCCAGCAGCCAAGATCGCTCGGGGTTGAACTATGGCTACACCTTC.